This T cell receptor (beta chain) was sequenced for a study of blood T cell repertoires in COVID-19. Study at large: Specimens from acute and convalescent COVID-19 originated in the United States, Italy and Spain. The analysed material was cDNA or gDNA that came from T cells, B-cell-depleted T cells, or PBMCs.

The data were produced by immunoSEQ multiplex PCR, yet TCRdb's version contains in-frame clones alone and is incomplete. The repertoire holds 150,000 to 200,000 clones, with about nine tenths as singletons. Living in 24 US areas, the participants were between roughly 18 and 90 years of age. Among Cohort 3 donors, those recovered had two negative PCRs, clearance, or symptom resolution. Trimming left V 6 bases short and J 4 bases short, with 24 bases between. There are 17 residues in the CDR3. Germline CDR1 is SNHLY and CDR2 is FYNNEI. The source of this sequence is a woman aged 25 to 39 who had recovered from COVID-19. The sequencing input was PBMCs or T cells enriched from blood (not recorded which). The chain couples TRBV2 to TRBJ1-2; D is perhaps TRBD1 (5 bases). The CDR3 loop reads CASSDIVNRPLGYGYTF. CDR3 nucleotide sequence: TGTGCCAGCAGCGATATAGTAAACAGGCCACTCGGCTATGGCTACACCTTC. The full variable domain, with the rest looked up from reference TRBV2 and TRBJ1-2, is EPEVTQTPSHQVTQMGQEVILRCVPISNHLYFYWYRQILGQKVEFLVSFYNNEISEKSEIFDDQFSVERPDGSNFTLKIRSTKLEDSAMYFCASSDIVNRPLGYGYTFGSGTRLTVV.